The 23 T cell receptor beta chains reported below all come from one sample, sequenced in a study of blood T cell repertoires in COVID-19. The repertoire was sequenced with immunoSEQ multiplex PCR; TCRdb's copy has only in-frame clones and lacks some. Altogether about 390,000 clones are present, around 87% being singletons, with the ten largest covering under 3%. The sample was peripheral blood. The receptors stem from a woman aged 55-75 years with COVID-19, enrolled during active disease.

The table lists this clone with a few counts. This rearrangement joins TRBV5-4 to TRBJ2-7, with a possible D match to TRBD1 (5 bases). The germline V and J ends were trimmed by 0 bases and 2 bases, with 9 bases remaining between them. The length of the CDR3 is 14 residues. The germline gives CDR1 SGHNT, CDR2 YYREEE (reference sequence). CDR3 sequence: CASSLGMGPYEQYF. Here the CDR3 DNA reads TGTGCCAGCAGCTTGGGGATGGGGCCCTACGAGCAGTACTTC.

The chain's CDR3 is CASSPSAGGKFYEQYF. CDR3 nucleotide sequence: TGTGCCAGCAGCCCCTCGGCGGGGGGGAAGTTTTACGAGCAGTACTTC. The rearrangement links TRBV7-2 to TRBJ2-7; 9 bases line up with TRBD2. Germline V gives CDR1 SGHTA, CDR2 FQGNSA. V trimming: 5 bases; J trimming: 4 bases; junction bases outside the gene matches: 12. The CDR3 is made up of 16 amino acids.

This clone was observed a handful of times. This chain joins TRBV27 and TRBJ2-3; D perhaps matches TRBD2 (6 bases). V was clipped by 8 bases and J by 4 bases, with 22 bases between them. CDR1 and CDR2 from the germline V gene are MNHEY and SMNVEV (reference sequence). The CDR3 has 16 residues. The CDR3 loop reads CASQSPGLFKSDTQYF. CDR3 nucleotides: TGTGCCAGCCAATCTCCGGGACTCTTCAAATCAGATACGCAGTATTTT.

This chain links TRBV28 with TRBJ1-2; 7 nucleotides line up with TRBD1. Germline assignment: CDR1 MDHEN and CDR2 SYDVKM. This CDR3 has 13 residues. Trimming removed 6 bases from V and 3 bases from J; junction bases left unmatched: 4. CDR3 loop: CASRTGTDYGYTF. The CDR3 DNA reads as TGTGCCAGCAGAACCGGGACAGACTATGGCTACACCTTC.

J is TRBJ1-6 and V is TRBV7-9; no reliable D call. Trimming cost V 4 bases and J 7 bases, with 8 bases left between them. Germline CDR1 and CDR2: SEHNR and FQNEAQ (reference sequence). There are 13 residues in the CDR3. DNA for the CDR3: TGTGCCAGCAGCTCCTCGGGAAATTCACCCCTCCACTTT. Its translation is CASSSSGNSPLHF.

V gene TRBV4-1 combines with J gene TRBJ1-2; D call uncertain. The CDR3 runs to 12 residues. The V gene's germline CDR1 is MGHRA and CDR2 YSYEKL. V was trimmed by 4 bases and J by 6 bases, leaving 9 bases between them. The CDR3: CASSRDPDGYTF. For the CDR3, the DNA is TGCGCCAGCAGCCGAGACCCGGATGGCTACACCTTC.

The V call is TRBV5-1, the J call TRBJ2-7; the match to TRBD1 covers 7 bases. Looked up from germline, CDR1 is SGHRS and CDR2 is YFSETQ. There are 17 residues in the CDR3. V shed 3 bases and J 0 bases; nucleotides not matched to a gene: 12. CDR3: CASSWESRNRGSYEQYF. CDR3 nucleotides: TGCGCCAGCAGCTGGGAAAGCCGTAACAGGGGCTCCTACGAGCAGTACTTC. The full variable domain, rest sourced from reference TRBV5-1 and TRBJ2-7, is KAGVTQTPRYLIKTRGQQVTLSCSPISGHRSVSWYQQTPGQGLQFLFEYFSETQRNKGNFPGRFSGRQFSNSRSEMNVSTLELGDSALYLCASSWESRNRGSYEQYFGPGTRLTVT.

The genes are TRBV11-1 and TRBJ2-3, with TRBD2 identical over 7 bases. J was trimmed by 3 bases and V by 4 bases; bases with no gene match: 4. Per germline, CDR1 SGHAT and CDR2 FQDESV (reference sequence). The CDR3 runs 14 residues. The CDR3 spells CASSSKAGTDTQYF. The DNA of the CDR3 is TGTGCCAGCAGCTCCAAAGCGGGAACAGATACGCAGTATTTT.

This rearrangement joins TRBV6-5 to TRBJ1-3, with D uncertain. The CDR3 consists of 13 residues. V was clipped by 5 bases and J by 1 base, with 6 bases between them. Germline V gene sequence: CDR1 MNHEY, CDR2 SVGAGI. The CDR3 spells CASSPPSGNTIYF. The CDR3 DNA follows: TGTGCCAGCAGTCCCCCTTCTGGAAACACCATATATTTT.

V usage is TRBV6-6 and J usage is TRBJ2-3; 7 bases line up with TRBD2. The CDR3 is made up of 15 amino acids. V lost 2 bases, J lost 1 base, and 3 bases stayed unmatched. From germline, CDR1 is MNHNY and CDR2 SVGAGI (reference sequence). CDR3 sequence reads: CASSYLGGGTDTQYF. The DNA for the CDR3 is TGTGCCAGCAGTTACCTGGGGGGGGGCACAGATACGCAGTATTTT.

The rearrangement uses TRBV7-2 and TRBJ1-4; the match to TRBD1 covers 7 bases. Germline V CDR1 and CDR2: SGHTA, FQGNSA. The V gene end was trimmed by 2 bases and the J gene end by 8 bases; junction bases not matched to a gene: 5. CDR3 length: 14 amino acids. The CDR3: CASSLRQGGEKLFF. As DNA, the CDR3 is TGTGCCAGCAGCTTAAGACAGGGAGGAGAAAAACTGTTTTTT. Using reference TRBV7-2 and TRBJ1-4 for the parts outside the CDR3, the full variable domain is GAGVSQSPSNKVTEKGKDVELRCDPISGHTALYWYRQSLGQGLEFLIYFQGNSAPDKSGLPSDRFSAERTGGSVSTLTIQRTQQEDSAVYLCASSLRQGGEKLFFGSGTQLSVL.

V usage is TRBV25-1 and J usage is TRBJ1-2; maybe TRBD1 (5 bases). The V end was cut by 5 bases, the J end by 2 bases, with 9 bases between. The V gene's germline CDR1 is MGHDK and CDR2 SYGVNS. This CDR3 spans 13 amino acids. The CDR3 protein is CASSYAGNYGYTF. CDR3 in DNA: TGTGCCAGCAGTTATGCAGGGAACTATGGCTACACCTTC.

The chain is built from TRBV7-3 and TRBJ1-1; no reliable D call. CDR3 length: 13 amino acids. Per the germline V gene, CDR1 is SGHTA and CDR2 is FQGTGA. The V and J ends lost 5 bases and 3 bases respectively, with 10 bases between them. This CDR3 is CASSPRPDTEAFF. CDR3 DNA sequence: TGTGCCAGCAGCCCCCGTCCGGACACTGAAGCTTTCTTT.

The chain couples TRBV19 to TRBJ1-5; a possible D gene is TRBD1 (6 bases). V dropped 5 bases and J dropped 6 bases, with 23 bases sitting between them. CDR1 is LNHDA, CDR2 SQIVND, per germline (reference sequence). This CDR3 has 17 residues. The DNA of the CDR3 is TGTGCCAGTAGTCAACGAAAAACAGGGTTCGGGACTCAGCCCCAGCATTTT. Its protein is CASSQRKTGFGTQPQHF.

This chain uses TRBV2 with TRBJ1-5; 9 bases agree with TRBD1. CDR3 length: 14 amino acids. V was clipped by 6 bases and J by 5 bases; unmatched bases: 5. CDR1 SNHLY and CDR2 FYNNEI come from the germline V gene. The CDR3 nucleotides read TGTGCCAGCAGCCCGAGACAGGGGGATCAGCCCCAGCATTTT. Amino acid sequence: CASSPRQGDQPQHF.

This CDR3 reads CASGSGDYGYTF. The CDR3 nucleotides read TGTGCCAGCGGCTCAGGGGACTATGGCTACACCTTC. The V gene is TRBV9, the J gene TRBJ1-2; TRBD1 might be the D (6 bases). The CDR3 loop spans 12 amino acids. The ends were cut back, 7 bases at V and 3 bases at J, with 10 bases in the middle. Germline assignment: CDR1 SGDLS and CDR2 YYNGEE.

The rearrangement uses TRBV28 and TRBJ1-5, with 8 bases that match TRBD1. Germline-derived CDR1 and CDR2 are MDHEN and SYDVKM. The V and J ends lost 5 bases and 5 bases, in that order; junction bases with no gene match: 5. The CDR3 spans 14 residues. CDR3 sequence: CASSLGQDYQPQHF. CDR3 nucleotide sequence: TGTGCCAGCAGTCTGGGACAGGACTATCAGCCCCAGCATTTT.

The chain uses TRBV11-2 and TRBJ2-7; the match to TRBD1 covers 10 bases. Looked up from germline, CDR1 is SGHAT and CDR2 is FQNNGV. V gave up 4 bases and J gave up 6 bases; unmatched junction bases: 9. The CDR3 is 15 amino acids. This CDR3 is CASSSRGTGATEQYF. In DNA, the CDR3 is TGTGCCAGCAGCTCTCGGGGGACAGGGGCTACCGAGCAGTACTTC.

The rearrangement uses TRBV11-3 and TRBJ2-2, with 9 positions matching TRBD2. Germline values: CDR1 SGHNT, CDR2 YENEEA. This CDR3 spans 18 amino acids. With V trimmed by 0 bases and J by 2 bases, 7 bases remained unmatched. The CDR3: CASSLDARGRVNTGELFF. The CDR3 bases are TGTGCCAGCAGCTTAGACGCCCGCGGGAGGGTAAACACCGGGGAGCTGTTTTTT. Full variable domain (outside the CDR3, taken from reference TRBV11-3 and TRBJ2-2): EAGVVQSPRYKIIEKKQPVAFWCNPISGHNTLYWYLQNLGQGPELLIRYENEEAVDDSQLPKDRFSAERLKGVDSTLKIQPAELGDSAVYLCASSLDARGRVNTGELFFGEGSRLTVL.

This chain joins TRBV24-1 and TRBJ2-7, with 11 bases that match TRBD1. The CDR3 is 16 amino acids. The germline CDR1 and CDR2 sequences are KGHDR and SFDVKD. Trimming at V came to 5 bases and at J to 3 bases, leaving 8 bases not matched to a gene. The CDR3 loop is CATSGAGQGAFYEQYF. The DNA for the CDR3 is TGTGCCACCAGTGGCGCTGGACAGGGGGCTTTCTACGAGCAGTACTTC.

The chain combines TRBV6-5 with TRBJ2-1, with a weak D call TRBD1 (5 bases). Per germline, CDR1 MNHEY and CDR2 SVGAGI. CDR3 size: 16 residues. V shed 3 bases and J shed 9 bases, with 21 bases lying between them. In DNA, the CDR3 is TGTGCCAGCAGTTATTCGCAAGGGGCCCGCAAAGGTGAGCAGTTCTTC. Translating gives CASSYSQGARKGEQFF.

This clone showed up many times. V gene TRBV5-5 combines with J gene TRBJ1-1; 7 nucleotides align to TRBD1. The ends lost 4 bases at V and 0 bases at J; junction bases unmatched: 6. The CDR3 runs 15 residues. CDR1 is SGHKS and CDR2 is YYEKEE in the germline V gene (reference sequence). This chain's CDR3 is CASSTSQGVNTEAFF. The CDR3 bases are TGTGCCAGCAGCACCTCCCAGGGGGTGAACACTGAAGCTTTCTTT.

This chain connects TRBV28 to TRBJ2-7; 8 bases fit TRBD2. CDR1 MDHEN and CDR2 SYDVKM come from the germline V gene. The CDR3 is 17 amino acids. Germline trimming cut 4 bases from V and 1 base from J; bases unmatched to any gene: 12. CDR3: CASSSPGGAGVSYEQYF. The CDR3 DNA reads TGTGCCAGCAGTTCCCCCGGGGGAGCGGGGGTATCCTACGAGCAGTACTTC.